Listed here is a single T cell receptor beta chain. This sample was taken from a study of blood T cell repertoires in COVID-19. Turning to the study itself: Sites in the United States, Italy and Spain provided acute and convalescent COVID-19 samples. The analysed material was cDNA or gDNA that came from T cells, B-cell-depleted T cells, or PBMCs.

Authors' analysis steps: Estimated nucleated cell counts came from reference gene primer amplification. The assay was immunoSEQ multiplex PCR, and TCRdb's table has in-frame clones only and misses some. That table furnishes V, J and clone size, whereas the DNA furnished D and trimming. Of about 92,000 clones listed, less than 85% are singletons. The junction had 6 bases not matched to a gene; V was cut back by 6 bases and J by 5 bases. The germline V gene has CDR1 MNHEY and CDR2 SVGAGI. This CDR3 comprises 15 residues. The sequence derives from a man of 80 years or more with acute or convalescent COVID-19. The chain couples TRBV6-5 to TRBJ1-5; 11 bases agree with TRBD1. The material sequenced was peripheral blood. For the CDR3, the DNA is TGTGCCAGCAGACGAGGACAGGGGGCGTATCAGCCCCAGCATTTT. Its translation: CASRRGQGAYQPQHF.